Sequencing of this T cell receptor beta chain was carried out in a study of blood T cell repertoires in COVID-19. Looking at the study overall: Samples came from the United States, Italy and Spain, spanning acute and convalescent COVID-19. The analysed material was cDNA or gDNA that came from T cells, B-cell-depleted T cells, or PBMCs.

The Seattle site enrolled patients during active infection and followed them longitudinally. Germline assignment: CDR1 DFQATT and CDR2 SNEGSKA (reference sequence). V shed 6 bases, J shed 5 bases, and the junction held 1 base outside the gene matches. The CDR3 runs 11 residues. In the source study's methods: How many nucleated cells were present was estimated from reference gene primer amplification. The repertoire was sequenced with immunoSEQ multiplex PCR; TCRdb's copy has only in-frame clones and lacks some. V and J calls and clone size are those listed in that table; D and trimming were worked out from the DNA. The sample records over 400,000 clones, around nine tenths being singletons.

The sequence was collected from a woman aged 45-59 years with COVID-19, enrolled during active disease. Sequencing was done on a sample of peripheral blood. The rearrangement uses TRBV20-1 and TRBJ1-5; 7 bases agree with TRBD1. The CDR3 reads CSAQGDQPQHF. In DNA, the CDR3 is TGCAGTGCGCAGGGGGATCAGCCCCAGCATTTT.